This T cell receptor beta chain was recorded in a study of T cell changes during pregnancy in multiple sclerosis (dated by TCRdb to the late 2010s). Notes on the research overall: The study looked at changes in the T cell repertoire across pregnancy in women with multiple sclerosis.

The CDR3, from cysteine to phenylalanine, totals 14 residues. The CDR3 DNA has 42 bases and is translated from base 1. Via the germline V gene, CDR1 is SGDLS and CDR2 YYNGEE. Trimming takes 5 bases off V and 6 bases off J; junction bases not matched to a gene: 6. A word on this clone: The clone's antigen remains unknown. It has no much larger one-base neighbor in the sample; base qualities were not kept.

The receptor library was made with the immunoSEQ multiplex PCR assay. TCRdb re-hosts the immuneACCESS table, in-frame sequences only. Its copies lack some clones; in the studies checked, an unresolved V gene accounts for under half of them, and the cause for the rest is not known. Counted in this sample were 50,000 to 70,000 clones; around 90% of them appeared once. The ten biggest clones cover about 5.8% of the sample. The source was CD8+ T cells from peripheral blood mononuclear cells, collected before pregnancy. The rearranged segments are TRBV9 and TRBJ2-2; TRBD2 matches 8 bases in the middle. This clonotype originated in a female donor with multiple sclerosis, enrolled in a pregnancy study. The CDR3 amino acid sequence is: CASRGLEKAGELFF. The DNA sequence is given as TGTGCCAGCAGGGGACTAGAGAAGGCCGGGGAGCTGTTTTTT.